Each of the 25 T cell receptor beta chains below was sequenced from the same sample in a study of human T cells and chemical hapten exposure. The sample's time point: patch test 3, about 24 weeks after DPC sensitization. Treatment given: therapeutic diphenylcyclopropenone sensitization with weekly scalp DPC. Via MiXCR, TCRdb re-called the RACE reads, giving one row per CDR3 protein. This sample has over 75,000 distinct CDR3 sequences, with roughly 10% found just once. This specimen was whole blood, taken in connection with sensitization to the hapten diphenylcyclopropenone (DPC). The receptors derive from a woman in her 30s with alopecia areata. Some clones in this sample may be carry-over from other donors' samples.

The V and J genes are TRBV9 and TRBJ1-3; tentative D call: TRBD1 (5 bases). CDR1 is SGDLS, CDR2 YYNGEE, per germline. Trimming pared 4 bases from V and 6 bases from J, leaving 17 bases between. The CDR3 runs 15 residues. The CDR3 here is CASSPTGGLSNTIYF. For the CDR3, the DNA is TGTGCCAGCAGCCCCACCGGGGGATTGTCAAACACCATATATTTT.

This clonotype was counted between two and nine times. This chain uses TRBV14 with TRBJ2-3; D is perhaps TRBD1 (6 bases). The CDR3 has 14 amino acids. In germline, CDR1 is SGHDN, CDR2 FVKESK. Deletions cut 2 bases from V and 2 bases from J, with 8 bases between. As DNA, the CDR3 is TGTGCCAGCAGCCAACTGGGACACACAGATACGCAGTATTTT. Residues: CASSQLGHTDTQYF.

Worth noting for this clonotype: Possible read error: a much larger clone is one base away. This chain links TRBV6-4 with TRBJ2-1, with 8 positions matching TRBD2. CDR1 is MRHNA and CDR2 is SNTAGT in the germline V gene. This CDR3 spans 16 amino acids. The CDR3 is CASGDTAGVSYNEQFF. The DNA of the CDR3 is TGTGCCAGCGGTGACACAGCGGGGGTCTCCTACAATGAGCAGTTCTTC.

This clonotype was seen at least ten times. The rearrangement links TRBV7-9 to TRBJ2-3; 9 nucleotides match TRBD1. Trimming removed 4 bases from V and 2 bases from J; junction bases left unmatched: 1. The length of the CDR3 is 14 residues. Germline CDR1 reads SEHNR; CDR2 reads FQNEAQ (reference sequence). CDR3 nucleotides: TGTGCCAGCAGCTGGACAGGGGTCACAGATACGCAGTATTTT. This translates into CASSWTGVTDTQYF.

The CDR3 here is CASSPRTIEAFF. CDR3 nucleotide sequence: TGTGCCAGCAGTCCCCGGACAATTGAAGCTTTCTTT. The chain couples TRBV28 to TRBJ1-1, with D possibly being TRBD1 (5 bases). Trimming removed 5 bases from V and 7 bases from J, with 11 bases in between. In germline, CDR1 is MDHEN, CDR2 SYDVKM. The CDR3 extends over 12 amino acids.

Many counts were recorded for this clonotype. V and J are TRBV7-9 and TRBJ2-1, with D unclear. V was pared by 1 base and J by 8 bases, with 6 bases between. This CDR3 has 12 residues. Germline assignment: CDR1 SEHNR and CDR2 FQNEAQ (reference sequence). In DNA form, the CDR3 reads TGTGCCAGCAGCTTAGAAAAGGATGAGCAGTTCTTC. Amino acid sequence: CASSLEKDEQFF. The complete variable domain, with remaining parts taken from reference TRBV7-9 and TRBJ2-1, reads DTGVSQNPRHKITKRGQNVTFRCDPISEHNRLYWYRQTLGQGPEFLTYFQNEAQLEKSRLLSDRFSAERPKGSFSTLEIQRTEQGDSAMYLCASSLEKDEQFFGPGTRLTVL.

This clonotype appeared many times. V usage is TRBV30 and J usage is TRBJ1-4; D not certain. CDR1 is GTSNPN, CDR2 SVGIG, per germline (reference sequence). The CDR3 is made up of 15 amino acids. The V end lost 3 bases, the J end lost 0 bases, and 11 bases lay between the germline ends. Written as DNA, the CDR3 is TGTGCCTGGAGCGGCAGGAGCGCAACTAATGAAAAACTGTTTTTT. Its translation is CAWSGRSATNEKLFF.

This clonotype was observed a few times. The CDR3 is CSARADGKNTGELFF. The CDR3 bases are TGCAGTGCTAGAGCGGACGGGAAGAACACCGGGGAGCTGTTTTTT. This chain connects TRBV20-1 to TRBJ2-2, with a tentative D call TRBD2 (5 bases). CDR1 is DFQATT and CDR2 is SNEGSKA in the germline V gene (reference sequence). Trimming shortened V by 1 base and J by 1 base, and 10 bases separated the two germline ends. The CDR3 contains 15 residues.

V is TRBV5-1 and J is TRBJ1-2, with D possibly matching TRBD1 (5 bases). The CDR3 loop spans 13 amino acids. The germline gives CDR1 SGHRS, CDR2 YFSETQ. The V and J ends lost 3 bases and 2 bases respectively, with 8 bases between them. The CDR3: CASSSEGNYGYTF. The CDR3 nucleotides are TGCGCCAGCAGCTCCGAGGGGAACTATGGCTACACCTTC.

This clonotype was seen more than once but under ten times. The rearrangement links TRBV7-9 to TRBJ2-3; 10 bases map to TRBD1. The ends lost 4 bases at V and 5 bases at J; junction bases unmatched: 6. Germline CDR1 and CDR2: SEHNR and FQNEAQ (reference sequence). The CDR3 loop spans 15 amino acids. The CDR3 DNA sequence: TGTGCCAGCAGCTCACCCGACAGGGGGCTAGATACGCAGTATTTT. This translates into CASSSPDRGLDTQYF.

The V gene is TRBV6-4, the J gene TRBJ2-3; 11 bases fit TRBD2. The CDR3 is 15 amino acids. Germline V gives CDR1 MRHNA, CDR2 SNTAGT. Trimming took 5 bases from V and 2 from J; bases not matched to a gene: 3. This chain's CDR3 is CASSPGLADTDTQYF. CDR3 nucleotide sequence: TGTGCCAGCAGTCCGGGACTAGCGGACACAGATACGCAGTATTTT.

The sample holds many counts of this clonotype. Here the CDR3 reads CASIDARDRGHNEQFF. The CDR3 DNA reads as TGTGCCAGCATCGACGCCCGGGACAGGGGTCACAATGAGCAGTTCTTC. The rearrangement joins TRBV12-3 or TRBV12-4 to TRBJ2-1, with 10 bases that match TRBD1. V lost 7 bases and J lost 5; bases outside the gene matches: 11. The CDR3 is 16 residues long.

This clonotype was found many times. This chain connects TRBV27 to TRBJ1-1; no firm D call. This CDR3 is built from 15 residues. Trimming left V 0 bases short and J 1 base short, with 9 bases between. Per germline, CDR1 MNHEY and CDR2 SMNVEV (reference sequence). As DNA, the CDR3 is TGTGCCAGCAGTTTATCATTTGCTGCGAACACTGAAGCTTTCTTT. It yields the protein CASSLSFAANTEAFF.

This clonotype has ten or more counts. The gene calls are TRBV6-1 and TRBJ2-7, with TRBD1 identical over 9 bases. This CDR3 contains 15 residues. CDR1 and CDR2 from the germline V gene are MNHNS and SASEGT. J lost 1 base, V lost 6 bases, and 7 bases had no gene match. CDR3 nucleotide sequence: TGTGCCAGCAGGAGGGACAGGGAACCATCCTACGAGCAGTACGTC. Translation gives CASRRDREPSYEQYV.

V gene TRBV27 combines with J gene TRBJ2-5, with D unclear. CDR1 and CDR2 (germline): MNHEY, SMNVEV (reference sequence). The germline V and J ends were trimmed by 2 bases and 3 bases, with 7 bases remaining between them. This CDR3 has 13 amino acids. CDR3 amino acids: CASSLRSEETQYF. In DNA, the CDR3 is TGTGCCAGCAGTTTAAGATCGGAAGAGACCCAGTACTTC.

V and J are TRBV28 and TRBJ2-3; either TRBD1 or TRBD2 may supply D (6 bases each). The V end lost 5 bases, the J end lost 4 bases, and 13 bases lay between the germline ends. Germline assignment: CDR1 MDHEN and CDR2 SYDVKM. The CDR3 is made up of 14 amino acids. CDR3 in amino acids: CASSPEGGADTQYF. CDR3 bases: TGTGCCAGCAGTCCCGAGGGGGGAGCAGATACGCAGTATTTT. Using reference TRBV28 and TRBJ2-3 for the parts outside the CDR3, the full variable domain is DVKVTQSSRYLVKRTGEKVFLECVQDMDHENMFWYRQDPGLGLRLIYFSYDVKMKEKGDIPEGYSVSREKKERFSLILESASTNQTSMYLCASSPEGGADTQYFGPGTRLTVL.

This clonotype was seen ten or more times. The V gene is TRBV12-3 or TRBV12-4, the J gene TRBJ1-3; the D is unclear. V lost 4 bases, J lost 1 base, and 5 bases lay in between. CDR3 length equals 13 residues. Written as DNA, the CDR3 is TGTGCCAGCAGTTGGACGTCTGGAAACACCATATATTTT. It codes for CASSWTSGNTIYF.

The chain employs TRBV6-1 and TRBJ1-5; possible D gene TRBD1, 5 bases. CDR3 length: 16 residues. The germline gives CDR1 MNHNS, CDR2 SASEGT. V gave up 2 bases and J gave up 6 bases, with 17 bases separating them. Here the CDR3 DNA reads TGTGCCAGCAGTGAAATCGGGGCCGGGTCGTTTCAGCCCCAGCATTTT. It translates to CASSEIGAGSFQPQHF.

This clonotype showed up many times. The chain couples TRBV12-3 or TRBV12-4 to TRBJ1-5; no reliable D call. This CDR3 has 17 residues. V was shortened by 0 bases and J by 6 bases, with 18 bases between the two germline ends. The CDR3 DNA reads TGTGCCAGCAGTTTAGCCCCCGCCAGCGGCGGTGGTCAGCCCCAGCATTTT. Translated, it gives CASSLAPASGGGQPQHF.

The chain uses TRBV28 and TRBJ1-1; perhaps TRBD1 as D (6 bases). The CDR3 spans 15 residues. Germline CDR1 and CDR2: MDHEN and SYDVKM. V was trimmed by 5 bases and J by 2 bases, leaving 15 bases between them. The CDR3 bases are TGTGCCAGCAGTACCCCAGGGGCCATCAACACTGAAGCTTTCTTT. Its protein product is CASSTPGAINTEAFF.

The chain carries TRBV20-1 and TRBJ2-2; D may be TRBD2 (6 bases). Trimming cost V 7 bases and J 0 bases, with 15 bases left between them. The CDR3 covers 15 residues. The germline CDR1 and CDR2 sequences are DFQATT and SNEGSKA (reference sequence). This CDR3 is CSVGGADSNTGELFF. DNA for the CDR3: TGCAGTGTCGGCGGGGCCGATTCGAACACCGGGGAGCTGTTTTTT.

This clonotype was counted ten times or more. J is TRBJ1-5 and V is TRBV19, with D possibly TRBD1 on 5 matching bases. V was clipped by 2 bases and J by 0 bases, with 17 bases between them. Germline assignment: CDR1 LNHDA and CDR2 SQIVND (reference sequence). This CDR3 spans 18 amino acids. The CDR3 is CASSITAGRVNSNQPQHF. As DNA, the CDR3 is TGTGCCAGTAGTATAACGGCGGGCAGGGTGAATAGCAATCAGCCCCAGCATTTT.

This clonotype appeared a few times. The V call is TRBV18, the J call TRBJ2-1; 8 bases are a match to TRBD1. This CDR3 has 16 residues. Germline CDR1 is KGHSH and CDR2 is LQKENI. Trimming took 4 bases from V and 8 from J; bases not matched to a gene: 13. CDR3 DNA: TGTGCCAGCTCACTGGTCCCGGGACAGGTCTCGGATGAGCAGTTCTTC. It encodes CASSLVPGQVSDEQFF.

This clonotype was seen many times. This chain links TRBV28 with TRBJ2-1; TRBD2 agrees at 9 bases. This CDR3 is built from 17 residues. V lost 5 bases to trimming and J lost 9 bases; unmatched junction nucleotides: 17. The germline CDR1 and CDR2 sequences are MDHEN and SYDVKM. In nucleotides, the CDR3 is TGTGCCAGCAGTCCCCGTGGGTATAGCGGGGGAAGTGGTGAGCAGTTCTTC. It codes for CASSPRGYSGGSGEQFF.

This chain uses TRBV9 with TRBJ1-4, with a tentative D call TRBD1 (5 bases). Trimming stripped 2 bases from V and 3 bases from J, with 11 bases between. Germline assignment: CDR1 SGDLS and CDR2 YYNGEE. The CDR3 consists of 15 residues. DNA for the CDR3: TGTGCCAGCAGCGTGGCAGGGCTCCCTAATGAAAAACTGTTTTTT. Amino acid sequence: CASSVAGLPNEKLFF.